The clone carrying this TCR beta chain has at least ten counts. The record originates from a study of Graves' ophthalmopathy and Graves' hyperthyroidism. RNA transcripts were the source from which TCR beta CDR3 regions were amplified. Second-round multiplex PCR came after first-round RT-PCR with HTBI primers. TCRdb independently ran MiXCR on the multiplex PCR reads; one entry per CDR3 protein. The sample yields about 390,000 distinct CDR3 sequences, over 15% seen once. The sequenced material came from peripheral blood. This receptor was identified in a woman under 30 with stable Graves' hyperthyroidism.

This CDR3 is CAISESKGGINEKLFF. CDR3 nucleotides: TGTGCCATCAGTGAGTCGAAGGGGGGCATAAATGAAAAACTGTTTTTT. The chain combines TRBV10-3 with TRBJ1-4, with D possibly TRBD1 on 6 matching bases. Germline V gene sequence: CDR1 ENHRY, CDR2 SYGVKD. The CDR3 extends over 16 amino acids. Trimming shortened V by 0 bases and J by 5 bases, and 13 bases separated the two germline ends.